A single sample gave rise to the 2 T cell receptor beta chains below, sequenced in a study of beta chain features in type 1 diabetes. All of the isolated RNA was reverse transcribed, so expressed TCRB transcripts were sequenced. The table came from immunoSEQ multiplex PCR; TCRdb's copy has only in-frame clones and leaves some out. This table holds roughly 45,000 clones, approximately 53% found once. Sequenced input: stem cell memory CD4+ T cells from blood. The origin of the receptors is a woman aged 25 to 45 in good health.

This rearrangement joins TRBV29-1 to TRBJ2-1; 10 nucleotides align to TRBD2. The V and J ends lost 6 bases and 4 bases, in that order; junction bases with no gene match: 3. The germline CDR1 and CDR2 sequences are SQVTM and ANQGSEA. The length of the CDR3 is 13 residues. This CDR3 reads CSVRSGGYNEQFF. The CDR3 bases are TGCAGCGTGCGTAGCGGGGGGTACAATGAGCAGTTCTTC.

This clone was found once. The CDR3 bases are TGTGCCAGCAGCTTCGCTAGCGGGATTTACGGGGAGCTGTTTTTT. Its protein product is CASSFASGIYGELFF. This chain joins TRBV7-9 and TRBJ2-2, with 9 bases matching TRBD2. J lost 7 bases, V lost 3 bases, and 6 bases had no gene match. Germline lookup yields CDR1 SEHNR and CDR2 FQNEAQ (reference sequence). The CDR3 is made up of 15 amino acids.